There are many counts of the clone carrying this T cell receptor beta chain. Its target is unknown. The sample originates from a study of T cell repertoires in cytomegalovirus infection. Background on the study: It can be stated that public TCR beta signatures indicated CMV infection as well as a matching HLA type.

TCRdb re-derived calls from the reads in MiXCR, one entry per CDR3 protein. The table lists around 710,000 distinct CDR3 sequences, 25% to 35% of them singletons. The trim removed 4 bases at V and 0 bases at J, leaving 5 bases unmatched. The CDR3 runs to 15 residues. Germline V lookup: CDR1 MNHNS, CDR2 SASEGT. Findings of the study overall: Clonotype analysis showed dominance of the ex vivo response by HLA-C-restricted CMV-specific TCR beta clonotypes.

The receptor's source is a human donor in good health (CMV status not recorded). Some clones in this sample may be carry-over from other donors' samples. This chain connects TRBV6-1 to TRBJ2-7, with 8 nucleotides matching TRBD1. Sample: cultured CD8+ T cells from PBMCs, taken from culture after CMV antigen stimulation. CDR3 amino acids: CASSARTGSSYEQYF. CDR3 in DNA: TGTGCCAGCAGTGCCCGGACAGGGAGCTCCTACGAGCAGTACTTC.